This entry concerns a single TCR beta chain. The target antigen is unknown. This record belongs to a study of shared clonotypes between healthy human individuals. Germline values: CDR1 SGHTS, CDR2 YDEGEE. With 5 bases removed from V and 11 bases from J, the gap between germline ends came to 23 bases. The CDR3 length is 15 residues. Assay used: immunoSEQ multiplex PCR; TCRdb lists only in-frame clones, some missing. The table lists about 480,000 clones, 60% to 85% of them singletons, with roughly 13% in the top ten. Study results and limitations: It was the few donors that limited the genetic and exposure-history diversity represented.

This chain links TRBV5-8 with TRBJ1-5, with D tentatively TRBD1 (5 bases). The sample comprised PBMCs. The TCR comes from a woman aged 40 to 50 in good health. Some clones in this sample may be carry-over from other donors' samples. CDR3 residues: CASSRDRDGGSAQHF. CDR3 coding DNA: TGTGCCAGCAGTCGTGACCGGGACGGGGGTTCGGCCCAGCATTTT.